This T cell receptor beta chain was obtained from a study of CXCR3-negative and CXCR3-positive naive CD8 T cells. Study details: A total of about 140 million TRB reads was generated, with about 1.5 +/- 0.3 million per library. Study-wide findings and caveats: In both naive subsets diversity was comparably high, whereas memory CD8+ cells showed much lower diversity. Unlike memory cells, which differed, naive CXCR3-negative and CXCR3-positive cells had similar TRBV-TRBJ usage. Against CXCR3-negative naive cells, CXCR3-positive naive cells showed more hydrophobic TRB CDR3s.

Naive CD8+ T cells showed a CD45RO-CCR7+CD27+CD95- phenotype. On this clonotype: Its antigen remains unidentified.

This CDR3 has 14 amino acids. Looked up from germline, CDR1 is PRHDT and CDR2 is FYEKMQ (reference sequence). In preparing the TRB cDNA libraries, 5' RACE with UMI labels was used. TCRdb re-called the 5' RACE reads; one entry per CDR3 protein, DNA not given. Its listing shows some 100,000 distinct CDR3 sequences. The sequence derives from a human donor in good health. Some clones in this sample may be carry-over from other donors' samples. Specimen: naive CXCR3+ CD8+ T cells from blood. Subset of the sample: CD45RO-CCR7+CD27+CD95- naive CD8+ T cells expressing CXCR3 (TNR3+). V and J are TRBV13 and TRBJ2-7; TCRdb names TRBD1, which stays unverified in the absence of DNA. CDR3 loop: CASSLGGAAYEQYF.